The present T cell receptor beta chain was sequenced within a study of cytomegalovirus exposure and HLA in healthy donors. Across the whole study: Earlier findings included roughly 100 million unique TCR beta sequences obtained from about 180 million T cells. As released early, the data held approximately 80 million unique TCRs from HLA-typed donors. Whole-study findings and limits: In a later analysis, donors in an Asian-associated ancestry cluster reportedly had fewer N-insertions in productive TCRs than the cohort mean. Further analysis, carried out later, found HLA-associated TCR beta chains more clonally expanded than equally common other chains.

To note about this clone: Its antigen is as yet unknown.

Germline CDR1 reads ENHRY; CDR2 reads SYGVKD. CDR3 length: 16 amino acids. The V and J ends lost 0 bases and 5 bases respectively, with 16 bases between them. PCR amplification relied on 60 Vbeta primers (plus 13 Jbeta primers). Measured with immunoSEQ multiplex PCR; TCRdb has only the in-frame clones, and not every one. The data contain approximately 180,000 clones, around 80% of them singletons. The receptor comes from a woman under 30 in good health and CMV-seronegative. The chain uses TRBV10-3 and TRBJ1-1; maybe TRBD1 (5 bases). What was sequenced was PBMCs. This CDR3 is CAISESIGRVGTEAFF. The CDR3, as DNA: TGTGCCATCAGTGAGTCTATAGGCAGGGTTGGGACTGAAGCTTTCTTT.